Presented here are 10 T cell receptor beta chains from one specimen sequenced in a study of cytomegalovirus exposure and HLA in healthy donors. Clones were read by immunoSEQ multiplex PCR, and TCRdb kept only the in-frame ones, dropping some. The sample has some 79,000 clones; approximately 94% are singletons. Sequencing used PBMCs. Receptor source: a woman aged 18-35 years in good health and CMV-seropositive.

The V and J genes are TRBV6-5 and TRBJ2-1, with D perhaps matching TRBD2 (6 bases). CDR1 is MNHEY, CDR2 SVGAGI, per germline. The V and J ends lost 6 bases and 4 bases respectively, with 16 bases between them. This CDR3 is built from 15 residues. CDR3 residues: CASRSGTGFYNEQFF. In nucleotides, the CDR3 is TGTGCCAGCAGGAGTGGGACTGGATTTTACAATGAGCAGTTCTTC.

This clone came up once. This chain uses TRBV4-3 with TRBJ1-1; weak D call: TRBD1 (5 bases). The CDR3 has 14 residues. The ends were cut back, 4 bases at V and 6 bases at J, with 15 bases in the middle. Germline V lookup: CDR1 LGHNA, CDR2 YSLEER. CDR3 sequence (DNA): TGCGCCAGCAGCCGAAAACCAGGACAATCTGAAGCTTTCTTT. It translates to CASSRKPGQSEAFF.

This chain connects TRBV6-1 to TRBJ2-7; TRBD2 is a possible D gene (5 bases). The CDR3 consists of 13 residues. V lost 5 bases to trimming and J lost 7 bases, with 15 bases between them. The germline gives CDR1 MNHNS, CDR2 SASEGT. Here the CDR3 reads CASSPTSPGEQYF. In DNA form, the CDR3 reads TGTGCCAGCAGTCCCACGTCCCCGGGGGAGCAGTACTTC.

The CDR3 here is CASSPAAPYGYTF. Written as DNA, the CDR3 is TGTGCCAGCTCACCCGCGGCCCCCTATGGCTACACCTTC. This chain links TRBV18 with TRBJ1-2; D gene ambiguous. The CDR3 has 13 residues. V lost 3 bases to trimming and J lost 4 bases, with 9 bases between them. The germline CDR1 and CDR2 sequences are KGHSH and LQKENI.

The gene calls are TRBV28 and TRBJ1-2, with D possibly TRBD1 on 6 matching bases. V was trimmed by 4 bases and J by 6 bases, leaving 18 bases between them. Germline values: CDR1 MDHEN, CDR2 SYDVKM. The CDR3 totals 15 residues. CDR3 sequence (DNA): TGTGCCAGCAGTTACCCTTTTGGGGGGGCAGATGGCTACACCTTC. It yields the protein CASSYPFGGADGYTF.

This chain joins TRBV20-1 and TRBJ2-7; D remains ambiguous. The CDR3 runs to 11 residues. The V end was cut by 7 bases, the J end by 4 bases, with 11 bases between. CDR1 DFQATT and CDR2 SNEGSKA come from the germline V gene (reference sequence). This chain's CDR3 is CSVALWYEQYF. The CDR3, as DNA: TGCAGTGTTGCGCTTTGGTACGAGCAGTACTTC.

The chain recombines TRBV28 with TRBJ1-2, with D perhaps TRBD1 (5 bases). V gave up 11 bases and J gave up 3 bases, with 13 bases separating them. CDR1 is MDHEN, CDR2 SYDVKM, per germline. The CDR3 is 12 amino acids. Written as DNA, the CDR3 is TGTGCCGTGGGGCGGGGGTACTATGGCTACACCTTC. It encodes CAVGRGYYGYTF.

The CDR3 reads CASSLEGGGYEQYF. As DNA, the CDR3 is TGTGCCAGCAGCTTGGAGGGCGGGGGCTACGAGCAGTACTTC. The chain joins TRBV5-4 to TRBJ2-7, with 7 bases fitting TRBD2. Germline V CDR1 and CDR2: SGHNT, YYREEE (reference sequence). Trimming at V came to 0 bases and at J to 3 bases, leaving 3 bases not matched to a gene. The CDR3 has 14 residues. Full variable domain (missing parts from reference TRBV5-4 and TRBJ2-7): ETGVTQSPTHLIKTRGQQVTLRCSSQSGHNTVSWYQQALGQGPQFIFQYYREEENGRGNFPPRFSGLQFPNYSSELNVNALELDDSALYLCASSLEGGGYEQYFGPGTRLTVT.

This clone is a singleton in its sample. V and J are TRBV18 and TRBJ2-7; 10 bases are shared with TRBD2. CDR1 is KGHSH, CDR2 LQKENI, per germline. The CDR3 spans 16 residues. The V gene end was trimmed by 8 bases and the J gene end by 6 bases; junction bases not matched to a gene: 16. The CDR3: CASTRTPTSGASEQYF. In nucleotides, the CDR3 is TGTGCCAGCACCCGAACTCCCACTAGCGGGGCTTCCGAGCAGTACTTC.

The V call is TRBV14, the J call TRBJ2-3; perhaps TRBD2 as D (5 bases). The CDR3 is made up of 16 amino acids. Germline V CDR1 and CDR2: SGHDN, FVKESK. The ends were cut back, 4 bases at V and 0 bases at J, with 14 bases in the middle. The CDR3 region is CASSRSRGWSTDTQYF. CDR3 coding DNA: TGTGCCAGCAGCCGCAGCCGGGGATGGAGCACAGATACGCAGTATTTT. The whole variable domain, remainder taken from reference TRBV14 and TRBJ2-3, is EAGVTQFPSHSVIEKGQTVTLRCDPISGHDNLYWYRRVMGKEIKFLLHFVKESKQDESGMPNNRFLAERTGGTYSTLKVQPAELEDSGVYFCASSRSRGWSTDTQYFGPGTRLTVL.